Listed below are T cell receptor beta chains from one sample, sequenced in a study of T-cell reconstitution after alpha-beta-depleted transplantation in children. TCRdb passed the PCR reads through MiXCR, listing each CDR3 protein once. Of over 200,000 distinct CDR3 sequences in the sample, about 9.5% are singletons; the top ten hold roughly 6.2%. The sequencing used PBMCs from the stem cell graft donor, collected from the stem cell graft. The receptors here all came from a human donor who donated a stem cell graft to a child with acute lymphoblastic leukemia. Both conserved end residues are part of each CDR3. D genes are given only for firm matches. Only part of the rows carry a size: once, few, many, or a class if the clone is expanded.

TGCAGTGCAAAGGGACAGCTAATGAACACTGAAGCTTTCTTT	CSAKGQLMNTEAFF	TRBJ1-1	TRBD1	TRBV20-1	few
TGTGCCAGCACAAAATCTGGGGCCCCCGGGGAGCTGTTTTTT	CASTKSGAPGELFF	TRBJ2-2	-	TRBV12-3/TRBV12-4	many
TGCAGTGCTTCGGACCGGACAGGGGCAGGCTACACCTTC	CSASDRTGAGYTF	TRBJ1-2	TRBD1	TRBV20-1	few
TGTGCCAGCAGTTACTCCAAGCGCGGTCAGCCCCAGCATTTT	CASSYSKRGQPQHF	TRBJ1-5	-	TRBV6-5	few
TGCGCCAGCAGCCAAGATAGGAGATCACGGCCCCACTATGGCTACACCTTC	CASSQDRRSRPHYGYTF	TRBJ1-2	-	TRBV4-3	many
TGCAGCGGAGGGTCCGGCACCGGCTATGGCTACACCTTC	CSGGSGTGYGYTF	TRBJ1-2	-	TRBV29-1	few
TGTGCCAGCAGCCTAGGGGACAAACCGAACCATAACCACTTT	CASSLGDKPNHNHF	TRBJ1-6	-	TRBV7-2	-
TGCGCCAGCAGCCCGACAGGGGCAACTAATGAAAAACTGTTTTTT	CASSPTGATNEKLFF	TRBJ1-4	TRBD1	TRBV18	many
TGTGCCAGCAGCCGCGGGACAGGGGTCACTGAAGCTTTCTTT	CASSRGTGVTEAFF	TRBJ1-1	TRBD1	TRBV5-5	few
TGCAGCGTCCAAAAGGCATACAATGAGCAGTTCTTC	CSVQKAYNEQFF	TRBJ2-1	-	TRBV29-1	many
TGTGCCAGCAGTTGGGACAGCACGAACACCGGGGAGCTGTTTTTT	CASSWDSTNTGELFF	TRBJ2-2	TRBD1	TRBV12-3/TRBV12-4	-
TGTGCCAGCAGCTTAGACCCCGTCAGGGGAAACACCATATATTTT	CASSLDPVRGNTIYF	TRBJ1-3	-	TRBV11-2	many
TGCGCCAGCAGCCACCCCTACAGTGAAGCTTTCTTT	CASSHPYSEAFF	TRBJ1-1	-	TRBV4-1	-
TGTGCCAGCTCACTACGACAGACAATGGGTGAAAAACTGTTTTTT	CASSLRQTMGEKLFF	TRBJ1-4	-	TRBV18	many
TGTGCCAGCAGCTTCTCGGGTGGGGAGACCCAGTACTTC	CASSFSGGETQYF	TRBJ2-5	-	TRBV7-9	few
TGTGCCAGCAGCTTGGGACAGGGAGGAATCTTT	CASSLGQGGIF	TRBJ1-1	TRBD1	TRBV7-9	many
TGTGCCAGCTCGAGATCCGGGACAGGGTTTCTGTCTAACTATGGCTACACCTTC	CASSRSGTGFLSNYGYTF	TRBJ1-2	TRBD1	TRBV27	-
TGTGCCAGCAACACCGGGACCCATGTCACCGGGGAGCTGTTTTTT	CASNTGTHVTGELFF	TRBJ2-2	-	TRBV7-2	many
TGCGCCAGCAGGATGGGACAGGGCAGCACAGATACGCAGTATTTT	CASRMGQGSTDTQYF	TRBJ2-3	TRBD1	TRBV5-1	many
TGTGCCAGCGGCGGGACGGTTAACACCGGGGAGCTGTTTTTT	CASGGTVNTGELFF	TRBJ2-2	-	TRBV7-2	many
TGTGCCAGCAGTTACATACAGGGTGCCGAGCAGTACTTC	CASSYIQGAEQYF	TRBJ2-7	-	TRBV6-6	-
TGTGCCATCAGTGACCCTAGCGGGGGGGCCATGAGCACAGATACGCAGTATTTT	CAISDPSGGAMSTDTQYF	TRBJ2-3	TRBD2	TRBV10-3	many
TGCAGCGTGAGGAAGGGGCCTAATATGAACACTGAAGCTTTCTTT	CSVRKGPNMNTEAFF	TRBJ1-1	-	TRBV29-1	many
TGTGCCAGCAGTTTGGGGGGATTGAACACTGAAGCTTTCTTT	CASSLGGLNTEAFF	TRBJ1-1	-	TRBV12-3/TRBV12-4	many
TGTGCCAGCAGTAAATCAGGGAACTATGGCTACACCTTC	CASSKSGNYGYTF	TRBJ1-2	-	TRBV6-1	-
TGTGCCAGCTCACCACCGGTGGTCTACGAGCAGTACTTC	CASSPPVVYEQYF	TRBJ2-7	-	TRBV18	many
TGTGCCTGGAGTTTAGAGACAGGGCAGCCCCAGCATTTT	CAWSLETGQPQHF	TRBJ1-5	TRBD1	TRBV30	-
TGTGCCAGCAGCCCACAGGCGCATGAGCAGTTCTTC	CASSPQAHEQFF	TRBJ2-1	-	TRBV7-8	many
TGTGCCAGCAGTGTCAGCGCAGGGCAAGGAAACACCATATATTTT	CASSVSAGQGNTIYF	TRBJ1-3	-	TRBV6-1	many
TGTGCCATCCAAACGGACGGACACACTGAAGCTTTCTTT	CAIQTDGHTEAFF	TRBJ1-1	-	TRBV10-3	many
TGTGCCAGCAGCTGGTCGGGAGCTTTCCAAGAGACCCAGTACTTC	CASSWSGAFQETQYF	TRBJ2-5	-	TRBV5-4	many
TGTGCCAGCAGCTTCGACAGGGGCGTCTACAATGAGCAGTTCTTC	CASSFDRGVYNEQFF	TRBJ2-1	TRBD1	TRBV7-9	few
TGCAGCGTTGCCCTAGCGGGGGCGAGCAATGAGCAGTTCTTC	CSVALAGASNEQFF	TRBJ2-1	TRBD2	TRBV29-1	many
TGTGCCAGCAGCTTGGGACCTCCGGGTTCTTCCTACGAGCAGTACTTC	CASSLGPPGSSYEQYF	TRBJ2-7	-	TRBV5-6	many
TGTGCCAGCAGCACAGGGATGGCCTACAATGAGCAGTTCTTC	CASSTGMAYNEQFF	TRBJ2-1	-	TRBV11-3	many
TGTGCCAGCAGTTATGGGGACAGGACTAACTATGGCTACACCTTC	CASSYGDRTNYGYTF	TRBJ1-2	TRBD1	TRBV27	many
TGTGCCAGCAGCTCATACATAGCCGAAAAACCGTTTTTT	CASSSYIAEKPFF	TRBJ1-4	-	TRBV7-9	many
TGCGCCAGCAGCTTGGACCCCCCGGGTGGGACTGAAGCTTTCTTT	CASSLDPPGGTEAFF	TRBJ1-1	-	TRBV5-1	few
TGTGCCACCAGCAGAGATTATGAAAAACTGTTTTTT	CATSRDYEKLFF	TRBJ1-4	-	TRBV15	many
TGTGCCAGCAGCGCGGACAGGCGAGGTACGCAGTATTTT	CASSADRRGTQYF	TRBJ2-3	TRBD1	TRBV7-2	few
TGTGCCAGCTCACCACCGGGAGAAGCAAGAAATGAAAAACTGTTTTTT	CASSPPGEARNEKLFF	TRBJ1-4	-	TRBV18	-
TGTGCCAGCAGTTTATTTACGGGCGCCGGATTCGGCTACACCTTC	CASSLFTGAGFGYTF	TRBJ1-2	-	TRBV12-3/TRBV12-4	-
TGTGCCAGCAGCTCCCTTCTCGGACGGTATGGCTACACCTTC	CASSSLLGRYGYTF	TRBJ1-2	-	TRBV5-6	many
TGTGCCATCAGTGAGTTGCGTCAGGAGGAGACCCAGTACTTC	CAISELRQEETQYF	TRBJ2-5	-	TRBV10-3	few
TGTGCCAGCAGCAAGGACGGCTGTTTCGGGTACGAGCAGTACTTC	CASSKDGCFGYEQYF	TRBJ2-7	-	TRBV21-1	-
TGCAGTGCTAGAGATGGGGGACTACCGTACAATGAGCAGTTCTTC	CSARDGGLPYNEQFF	TRBJ2-1	TRBD2	TRBV20-1	few
TGTGCCAGCAGTATGGAGGGGGGAGATACGCAGTATTTT	CASSMEGGDTQYF	TRBJ2-3	-	TRBV6-4	-
TGTGCCAGCAGCCCACAGACTAGCGGGGCCTACAATGAGCAGTTCTTC	CASSPQTSGAYNEQFF	TRBJ2-1	TRBD2	TRBV7-2	-
TGTGCCTGGGCGACTCAGGCCGACACTGAAGCTTTCTTT	CAWATQADTEAFF	TRBJ1-1	-	TRBV30	many
TGTGCCAGCAGTGAACCGGGGCTGGGCTATGGCTACACCTTC	CASSEPGLGYGYTF	TRBJ1-2	-	TRBV25-1	many
TGCAGTGCAAGAATAACAGGGGGCAATCAGCCCCAGCATTTT	CSARITGGNQPQHF	TRBJ1-5	TRBD1	TRBV20-1	-
TGCAGCGTTGAAGGGGAATCGGGTGGCTACACCTTC	CSVEGESGGYTF	TRBJ1-2	-	TRBV29-1	few
TGTGCCAGCAGTGCCTCCGGGACAGGGTCCTACGAGCAGTACTTC	CASSASGTGSYEQYF	TRBJ2-7	TRBD1	TRBV28	few
TGTGCCAGCAGCCCCATCCCGGGGGCACGCCATGAGCAGTTCTTC	CASSPIPGARHEQFF	TRBJ2-1	-	TRBV7-2	-
TGTGCCAGCAGTTTAAGCGACAACTCTCACAATGAGCAGTTCTTC	CASSLSDNSHNEQFF	TRBJ2-1	-	TRBV12-3/TRBV12-4	few
TGCGCCAGCAGCTTAGGTCGCGGTCCGGACCTCTACAATGAGCAGTTCTTC	CASSLGRGPDLYNEQFF	TRBJ2-1	-	TRBV5-1	few
TGTGCCAGCAGCCCCACAGGGGGTTCCCTCTACGAGCAGTACTTC	CASSPTGGSLYEQYF	TRBJ2-7	TRBD1	TRBV7-2	-
TGTGCCAGCACCCGTGGAACCCCGAACACTGAAGCTTTCTTT	CASTRGTPNTEAFF	TRBJ1-1	-	TRBV12-3/TRBV12-4	many
TGTGCCATCAGCGGCGGGACCAACTACGAGCAGTACTTC	CAISGGTNYEQYF	TRBJ2-7	-	TRBV10-3	few
TGTGCCAGCAGCTTGGGTTTGACAGGGGCTTTGGGGGAGCAGTACTTC	CASSLGLTGALGEQYF	TRBJ2-7	TRBD1	TRBV5-5	many